The clone carrying this TCR beta chain was observed once. Sequencing was performed with immunoSEQ multiplex PCR; in TCRdb, only in-frame clones are kept and a portion is missing. The table includes 950,000 to 1,100,000 clones, more than 65% detected once. This sample was included in a study of shared clonotypes between healthy human individuals. This CDR3 has 17 amino acids. Trimming pared 3 bases from V and 7 bases from J, leaving 23 bases between. Germline lookup yields CDR1 SGHDT and CDR2 YYEEEE. Input material: memory CD4+ T cells sorted from blood. Stated subset: CD45RA-negative fraction. The chain carries TRBV5-6 and TRBJ2-1, with D perhaps matching TRBD1 (5 bases). The receptor comes from a man in his late teens or twenties in good health. The DNA of the CDR3 is TGTGCCAGCAGCTCTTCTGTCCGGCAGGGCCTACTAAATGAGCAGTTCTTC. Translating gives CASSSSVRQGLLNEQFF. The entire variable domain, with the rest obtained from reference TRBV5-6 and TRBJ2-1, is as follows: DAGVTQSPTHLIKTRGQQVTLRCSPKSGHDTVSWYQQALGQGPQFIFQYYEEEERQRGNFPDRFSGHQFPNYSSELNVNALLLGDSALYLCASSSSVRQGLLNEQFFGPGTRLTVL.